This note documents a single T cell receptor (beta chain) sequence. Its antigen is not known. Vbeta (60) and Jbeta (13) primers were used in the PCR. Measured with immunoSEQ multiplex PCR; TCRdb has only the in-frame clones, and not every one. The sample has about 70,000 clones; around 69% are singletons. The V gene lost 0 bases and the J gene lost 4 bases, with 13 bases spanning the gap. Germline V gives CDR1 SGHNT, CDR2 YYREEE (reference sequence). The CDR3 length is 15 residues. The data stem from a study of cytomegalovirus exposure and HLA in healthy donors. Study findings and constraints: Previously analyzed data showed that most TCR beta V segments were productive at a frequency of about 87% or about 30%.

The chain employs TRBV5-4 and TRBJ1-1, with a tentative D call TRBD1 (6 bases). This receptor was identified in a human donor in good health. Sample: PBMCs. Here the CDR3 reads CASSLGGQGITEAFF. The CDR3 nucleotides read TGTGCCAGCAGCTTGGGAGGGCAGGGGATCACTGAAGCTTTCTTT.